This TCR beta chain emerged from a study of radiotherapy plus CTLA-4 blockade in lung cancer. Across the whole study: Among enrolled patients, over 15% responded and 30% to 40% achieved disease control.

The germline V and J ends were trimmed by 7 bases and 0 bases, with 10 bases remaining between them. Germline V gene data show CDR1 as MNHNS and CDR2 as SASEGT. The CDR3 contains 15 residues. Some clones are missing from TCRdb's copy, which holds only in-frame ones; the method was immunoSEQ multiplex PCR. The sample has some 90,000 clones, around 88% seen once. For this clone: The antigen is not known.

Broader study findings: Researchers report tumor-derived TCR clones expanding in blood after radiotherapy plus ipilimumab.

The genes are TRBV6-1 and TRBJ2-6, with unresolved D. The starting material was peripheral blood, obtained from a patient treated with radiotherapy plus ipilimumab. The clonotype comes from a human donor with non-small cell lung cancer who had a partial response to radiotherapy plus ipilimumab. CDR3 coding DNA: TGTGCCAGCACTGATGCGCGCTCTGGGGCCAACGTCCTGACTTTC. Its protein is CASTDARSGANVLTF.